This is a list of T cell receptor beta chains from one sample in a study of T-cell memory formation after mild COVID-19. TCRdb reprocessed the 5' RACE reads with MiXCR, giving one entry per CDR3 protein. This table holds about 470,000 distinct CDR3 sequences, roughly 18% found once. Sequences were obtained from PBMCs or a T cell subset sorted from them (not recorded which). The receptor set was obtained from an adult woman who had mild COVID-19 (a few samples of this study predate the infection). Cell type and time point are not known. Each CDR3 is given with its conserved first and last residue. The order of the fields is clone size, J gene, D gene, V gene, CDR3 protein, CDR3 DNA. A D gene is named only where the DNA matches it firmly. The size entry is marked missing in some rows and otherwise reads once, few, many or a size class.

many TRBJ1-1 - TRBV12-3/TRBV12-4 CASRPGQREAFF TGTGCCAGCAGACCCGGACAACGGGAAGCTTTCTTT
- TRBJ2-5 - TRBV7-6 CASSLDDGETQYF TGTGCCAGCAGCTTAGATGATGGGGAGACCCAGTACTTC
few TRBJ2-7 TRBD1 TRBV5-1 CASSSGDSLYEQYF TGCGCCAGCAGCTCAGGGGACAGCCTTTACGAGCAGTACTTC
few TRBJ1-3 TRBD1 TRBV12-3/TRBV12-4 CASSRDRGKNTIYF TGTGCCAGCAGTCGGGACAGGGGAAAAAACACCATATATTTT
- TRBJ2-1 TRBD2 TRBV20-1 CSASEAGVRNEQFF TGCAGTGCTAGTGAAGCGGGAGTCAGGAATGAGCAGTTCTTC
- TRBJ2-7 - TRBV29-1 CSVGGGIQGGREQYF TGCAGCGTTGGTGGCGGGATACAGGGAGGGCGCGAGCAGTACTTC
- TRBJ1-1 - TRBV11-2 CASSLSGSRANTEAFF TGTGCCAGCAGCTTAAGTGGGAGCAGGGCGAACACTGAAGCTTTCTTT
few TRBJ2-7 - TRBV5-6 CASSLLSGGYYEQYF TGTGCCAGCAGCTTGCTCTCGGGGGGCTACTACGAGCAGTACTTC
- TRBJ2-1 TRBD2 TRBV3-1 CASSQMSGTFF TGTGCCAGCAGCCAAATGAGCGGGACGTTCTTC
many TRBJ2-1 TRBD2 TRBV12-3/TRBV12-4 CASSLGNLAGDYNEQFF TGTGCCAGCAGTTTGGGGAATCTAGCGGGAGACTACAATGAGCAGTTCTTC
few TRBJ1-5 TRBD1 TRBV20-1 CSARDGTGARVGQPQHF TGCAGTGCTAGAGATGGGACAGGGGCCCGGGTAGGGCAGCCCCAGCATTTT
few TRBJ2-7 - TRBV5-6 CASSLGVDGAAYEQYF TGTGCCAGCAGCCTGGGGGTCGACGGGGCGGCGTACGAGCAGTACTTC
few TRBJ2-1 TRBD2 TRBV5-6 CASSQLTSGRLSSYNEQFF TGTGCCAGCAGCCAGTTGACTAGCGGGAGGCTGAGCTCCTACAATGAGCAGTTCTTC
many TRBJ2-7 - TRBV5-1 CASSLGPGAYEQYF TGCGCCAGCAGCTTGGGACCAGGGGCCTACGAGCAGTACTTC